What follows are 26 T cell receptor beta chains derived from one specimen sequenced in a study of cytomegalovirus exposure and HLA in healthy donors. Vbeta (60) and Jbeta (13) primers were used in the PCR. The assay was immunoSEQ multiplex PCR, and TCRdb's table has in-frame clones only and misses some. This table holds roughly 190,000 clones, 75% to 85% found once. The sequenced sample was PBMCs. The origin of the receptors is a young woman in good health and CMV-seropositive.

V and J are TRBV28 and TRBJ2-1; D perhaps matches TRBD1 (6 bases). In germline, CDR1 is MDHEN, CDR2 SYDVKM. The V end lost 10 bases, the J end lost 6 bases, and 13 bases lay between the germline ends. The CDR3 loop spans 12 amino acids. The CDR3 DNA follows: TGTGCCATGAACTCAGGGGCCAATGAGCAGTTCTTC. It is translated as CAMNSGANEQFF.

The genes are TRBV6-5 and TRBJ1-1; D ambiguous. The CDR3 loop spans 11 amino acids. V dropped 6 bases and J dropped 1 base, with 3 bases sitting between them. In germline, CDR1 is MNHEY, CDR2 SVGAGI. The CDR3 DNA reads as TGTGCCAGCAGGGCGAACACTGAAGCTTTCTTT. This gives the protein CASRANTEAFF.

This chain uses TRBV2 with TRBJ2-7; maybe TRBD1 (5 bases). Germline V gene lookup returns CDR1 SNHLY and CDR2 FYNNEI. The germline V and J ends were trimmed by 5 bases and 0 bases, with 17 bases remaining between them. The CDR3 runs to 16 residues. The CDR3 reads CASSPPPGQLSYEQYF. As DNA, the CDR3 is TGTGCCAGCAGTCCACCCCCTGGACAACTCTCCTACGAGCAGTACTTC. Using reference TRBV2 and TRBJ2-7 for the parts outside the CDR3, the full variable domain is EPEVTQTPSHQVTQMGQEVILRCVPISNHLYFYWYRQILGQKVEFLVSFYNNEISEKSEIFDDQFSVERPDGSNFTLKIRSTKLEDSAMYFCASSPPPGQLSYEQYFGPGTRLTVT.

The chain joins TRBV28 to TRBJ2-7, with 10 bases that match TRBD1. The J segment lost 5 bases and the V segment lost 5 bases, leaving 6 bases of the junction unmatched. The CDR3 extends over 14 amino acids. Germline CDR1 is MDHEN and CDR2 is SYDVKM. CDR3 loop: CASSPRQGANEQYF. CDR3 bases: TGTGCCAGCAGTCCCCGACAGGGGGCCAACGAGCAGTACTTC.

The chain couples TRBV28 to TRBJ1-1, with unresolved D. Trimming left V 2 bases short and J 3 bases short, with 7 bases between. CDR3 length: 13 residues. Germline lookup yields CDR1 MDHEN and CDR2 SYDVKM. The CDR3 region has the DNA TGTGCCAGCAGTTTAAGAGGATACACTGAAGCTTTCTTT. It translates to CASSLRGYTEAFF.

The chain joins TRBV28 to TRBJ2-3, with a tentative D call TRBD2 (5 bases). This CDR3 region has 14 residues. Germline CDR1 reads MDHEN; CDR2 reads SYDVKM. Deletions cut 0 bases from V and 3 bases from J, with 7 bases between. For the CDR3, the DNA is TGTGCCAGCAGTTTATGGACTACGACAGATACGCAGTATTTT. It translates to CASSLWTTTDTQYF.

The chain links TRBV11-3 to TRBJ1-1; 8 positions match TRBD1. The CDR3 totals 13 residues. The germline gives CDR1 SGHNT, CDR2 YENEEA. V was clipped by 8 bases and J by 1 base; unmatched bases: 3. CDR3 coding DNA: TGTGCCAGCGAGGACAGGGAGAACACTGAAGCTTTCTTT. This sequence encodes CASEDRENTEAFF. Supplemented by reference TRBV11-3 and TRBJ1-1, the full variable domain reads EAGVVQSPRYKIIEKKQPVAFWCNPISGHNTLYWYLQNLGQGPELLIRYENEEAVDDSQLPKDRFSAERLKGVDSTLKIQPAELGDSAVYLCASEDRENTEAFFGQGTRLTVV.

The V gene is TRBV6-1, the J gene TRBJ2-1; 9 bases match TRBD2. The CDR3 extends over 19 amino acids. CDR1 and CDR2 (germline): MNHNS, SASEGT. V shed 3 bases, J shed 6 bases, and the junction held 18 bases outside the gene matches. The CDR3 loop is CASSDVSVYSGGSFNEQFF. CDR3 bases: TGTGCCAGCAGTGATGTGTCCGTGTACAGCGGGGGGTCTTTCAATGAGCAGTTCTTC.

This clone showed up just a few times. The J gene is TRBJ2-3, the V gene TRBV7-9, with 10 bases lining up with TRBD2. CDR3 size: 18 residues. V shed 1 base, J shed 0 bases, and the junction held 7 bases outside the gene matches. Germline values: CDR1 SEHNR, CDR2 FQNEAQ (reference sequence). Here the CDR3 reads CASSLGTSGPPSTDTQYF. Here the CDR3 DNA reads TGTGCCAGCAGCTTAGGGACTAGCGGACCCCCTAGCACAGATACGCAGTATTTT.

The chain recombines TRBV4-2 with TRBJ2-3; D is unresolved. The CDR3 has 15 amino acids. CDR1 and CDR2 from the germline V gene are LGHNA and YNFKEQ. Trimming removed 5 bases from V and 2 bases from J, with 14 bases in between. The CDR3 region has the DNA TGTGCCAGCAGCTTGGCCGTTGACACCACAGATACGCAGTATTTT. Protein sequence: CASSLAVDTTDTQYF.

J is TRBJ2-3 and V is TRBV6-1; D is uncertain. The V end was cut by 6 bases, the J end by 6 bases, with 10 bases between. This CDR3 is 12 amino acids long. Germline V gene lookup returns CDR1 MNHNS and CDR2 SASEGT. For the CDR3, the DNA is TGTGCCAGCAGATCAACCGGGGATACGCAGTATTTT. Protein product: CASRSTGDTQYF.

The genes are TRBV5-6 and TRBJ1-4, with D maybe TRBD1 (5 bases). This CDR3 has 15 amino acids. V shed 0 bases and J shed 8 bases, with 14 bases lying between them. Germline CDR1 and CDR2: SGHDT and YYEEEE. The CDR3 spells CASSLVGRGREKLFF. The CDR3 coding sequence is TGTGCCAGCAGCTTGGTGGGGCGCGGACGGGAAAAACTGTTTTTT.

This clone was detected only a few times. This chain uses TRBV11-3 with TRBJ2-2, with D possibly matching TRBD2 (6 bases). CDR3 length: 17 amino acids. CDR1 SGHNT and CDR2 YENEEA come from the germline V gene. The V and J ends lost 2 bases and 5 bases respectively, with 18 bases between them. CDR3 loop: CASSLRLWRDITGELFF. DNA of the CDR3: TGTGCCAGCAGCTTACGTCTCTGGAGGGATATAACCGGGGAGCTGTTTTTT.

DNA for the CDR3: TGCGCCAGCAGCTTGGGGACAGGGTCCCGGATGAGAAACTATGGCTACACCTTC. Residues: CASSLGTGSRMRNYGYTF. The J gene is TRBJ1-2, the V gene TRBV5-1, with TRBD1 identical over 8 bases. Germline lookup yields CDR1 SGHRS and CDR2 YFSETQ. The ends lost 0 bases at V and 2 bases at J; junction bases unmatched: 12. The CDR3 has 18 amino acids. The variable domain in full, with the rest retrieved from reference TRBV5-1 and TRBJ1-2, is KAGVTQTPRYLIKTRGQQVTLSCSPISGHRSVSWYQQTPGQGLQFLFEYFSETQRNKGNFPGRFSGRQFSNSRSEMNVSTLELGDSALYLCASSLGTGSRMRNYGYTFGSGTRLTVV.

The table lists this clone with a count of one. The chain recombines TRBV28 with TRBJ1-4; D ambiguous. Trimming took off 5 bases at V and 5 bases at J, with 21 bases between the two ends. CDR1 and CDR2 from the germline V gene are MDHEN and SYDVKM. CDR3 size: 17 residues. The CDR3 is CASSPWAVSIWNEKLFF. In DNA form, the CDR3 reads TGTGCCAGCAGTCCCTGGGCCGTATCCATTTGGAATGAAAAACTGTTTTTT.

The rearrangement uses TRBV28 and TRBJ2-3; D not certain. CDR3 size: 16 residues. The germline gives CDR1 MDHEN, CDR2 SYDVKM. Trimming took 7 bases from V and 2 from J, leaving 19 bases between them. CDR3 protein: CASKGDRFPDTDTQYF. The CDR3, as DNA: TGTGCCAGCAAAGGAGACCGGTTCCCTGACACAGATACGCAGTATTTT.

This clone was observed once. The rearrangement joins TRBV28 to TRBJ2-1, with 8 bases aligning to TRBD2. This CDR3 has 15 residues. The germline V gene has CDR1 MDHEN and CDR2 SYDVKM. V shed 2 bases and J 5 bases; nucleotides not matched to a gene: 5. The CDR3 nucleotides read TGTGCCAGCAGTTTAAATCGGGAGGGGAACAATGAGCAGTTCTTC. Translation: CASSLNREGNNEQFF.

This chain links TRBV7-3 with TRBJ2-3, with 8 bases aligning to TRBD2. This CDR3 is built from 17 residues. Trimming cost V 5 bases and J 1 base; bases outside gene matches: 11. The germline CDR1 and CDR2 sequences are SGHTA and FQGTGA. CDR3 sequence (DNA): TGTGCCAGCAGCCGACTGCCCAAAGCGGGGGGCACAGATACGCAGTATTTT. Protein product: CASSRLPKAGGTDTQYF.

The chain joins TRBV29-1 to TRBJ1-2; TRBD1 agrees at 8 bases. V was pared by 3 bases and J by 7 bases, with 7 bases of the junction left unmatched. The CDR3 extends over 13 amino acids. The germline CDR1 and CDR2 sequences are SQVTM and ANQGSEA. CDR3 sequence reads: CSVDLGQGPGYTF. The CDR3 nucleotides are TGCAGCGTTGACCTAGGACAGGGTCCTGGCTACACCTTC.

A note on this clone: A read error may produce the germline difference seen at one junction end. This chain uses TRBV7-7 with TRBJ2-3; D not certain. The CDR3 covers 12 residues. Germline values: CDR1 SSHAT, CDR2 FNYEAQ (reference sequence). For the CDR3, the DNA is TGTGCTAGCAGTCACCCGGCAGATACGCAGTATTTT. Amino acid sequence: CASSHPADTQYF.

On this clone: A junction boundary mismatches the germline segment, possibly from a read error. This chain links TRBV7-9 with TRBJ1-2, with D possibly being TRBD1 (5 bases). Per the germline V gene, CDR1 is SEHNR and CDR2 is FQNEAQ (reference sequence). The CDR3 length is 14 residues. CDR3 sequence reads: CSSSLDSYFYGYTF. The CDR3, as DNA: TGTTCCAGCAGCTTAGACAGCTACTTCTATGGCTACACCTTC.

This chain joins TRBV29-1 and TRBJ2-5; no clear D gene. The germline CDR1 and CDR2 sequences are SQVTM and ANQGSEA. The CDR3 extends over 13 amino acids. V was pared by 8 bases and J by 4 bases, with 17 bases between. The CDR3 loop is CSFRVMAGETQYF. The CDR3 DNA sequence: TGCAGCTTCCGAGTAATGGCAGGAGAGACCCAGTACTTC.

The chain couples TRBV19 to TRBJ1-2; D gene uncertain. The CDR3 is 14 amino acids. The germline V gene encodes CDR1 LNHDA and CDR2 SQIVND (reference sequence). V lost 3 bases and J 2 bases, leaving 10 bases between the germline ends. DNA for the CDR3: TGTGCCAGTAGTATCGGCAGGTGGAACTATGGCTACACCTTC. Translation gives CASSIGRWNYGYTF. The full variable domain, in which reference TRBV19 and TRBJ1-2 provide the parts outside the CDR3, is DGGITQSPKYLFRKEGQNVTLSCEQNLNHDAMYWYRQDPGQGLRLIYYSQIVNDFQKGDIAEGYSVSREKKESFPLTVTSAQKNPTAFYLCASSIGRWNYGYTFGSGTRLTVV.

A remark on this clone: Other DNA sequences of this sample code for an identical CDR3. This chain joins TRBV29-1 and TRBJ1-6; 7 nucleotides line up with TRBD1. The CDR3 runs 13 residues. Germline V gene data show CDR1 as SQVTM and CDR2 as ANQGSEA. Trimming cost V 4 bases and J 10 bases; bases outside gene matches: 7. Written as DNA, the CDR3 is TGCAGCGTTGGAGACAGGGAAGGATCACCCCTCCACTTT. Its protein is CSVGDREGSPLHF.

The CDR3 protein is CASSLDPTSGSRNEQFF. The DNA for the CDR3 is TGCGCCAGCAGCCTGGACCCGACTAGCGGTTCTCGCAATGAGCAGTTCTTC. V and J are TRBV5-1 and TRBJ2-1; TRBD2 aligns across 9 bases. CDR1 and CDR2 from the germline V gene are SGHRS and YFSETQ. V shed 4 bases and J 6 bases; nucleotides not matched to a gene: 14. The CDR3 length is 17 residues.

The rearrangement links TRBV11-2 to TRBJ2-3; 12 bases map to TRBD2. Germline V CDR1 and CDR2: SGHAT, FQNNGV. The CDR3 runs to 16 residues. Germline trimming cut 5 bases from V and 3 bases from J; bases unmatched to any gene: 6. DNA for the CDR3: TGTGCCAGCAGCCTAACTAGCGGGGGGAGTACAGATACGCAGTATTTT. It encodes CASSLTSGGSTDTQYF.